Presented here are 27 T cell receptor beta chains from one specimen sequenced in a study of CD8 T cells in Susac syndrome. After extraction with the RNeasy kit, roughly 0.45 to 1 ug of the RNA was reverse transcribed using random hexamers. TCRdb called the immunoSEQ multiplex PCR reads again in MiXCR, with one record for every CDR3 protein. The sample has 150,000 to 200,000 distinct CDR3 sequences; around 94% are singletons. Sequenced input: CD4+ T cells from PBMCs. The source of these receptors is a human donor in good health.

V gene TRBV7-2 combines with J gene TRBJ2-7; D is possibly TRBD1 (5 bases). Germline CDR1 SGHTA, CDR2 FQGNSA. The ends were cut back, 1 base at V and 3 bases at J, with 10 bases in the middle. The CDR3 runs to 14 residues. The CDR3 here is CASSLEVGLYEQYF. The CDR3 DNA reads TGTGCCAGCAGCTTAGAGGTGGGGCTCTACGAGCAGTACTTC.

This chain joins TRBV2 and TRBJ1-6; D possibly corresponds to TRBD1 (5 bases). In germline, CDR1 is SNHLY, CDR2 FYNNEI. This CDR3 region has 14 residues. V was pared by 7 bases and J by 9 bases, with 16 bases between. The CDR3 DNA reads TGTGCCAGCACCGCCGATCAGGGAAGTTCACCCCTCCACTTT. This codes for CASTADQGSSPLHF.

The rearrangement joins TRBV3-1 to TRBJ2-3; possible D gene TRBD1, 7 bases. The V gene's germline CDR1 is LGHDT and CDR2 YNNKEL (reference sequence). V lost 2 bases to trimming and J lost 6 bases, with 12 bases between them. The length of the CDR3 is 14 residues. The CDR3: CASSQNRGGDTQYF. The CDR3 DNA follows: TGTGCCAGCAGCCAAAACAGGGGAGGCGATACGCAGTATTTT.

The rearrangement uses TRBV20-1 and TRBJ2-2; the D gene is possibly TRBD1 (6 bases). Germline V gene sequence: CDR1 DFQATT, CDR2 SNEGSKA (reference sequence). CDR3 length: 12 residues. The V end lost 5 bases, the J end lost 11 bases, and 15 bases lay between the germline ends. CDR3 amino acids: CSAHRTGTELFF. The CDR3 DNA reads as TGCAGTGCTCACCGAACCGGGACAGAGCTGTTTTTT.

The chain couples TRBV7-6 to TRBJ2-7; maybe TRBD2 (6 bases). Trimming took 5 bases from V and 4 from J, leaving 15 bases between them. Germline V CDR1 and CDR2: SGHVS, FNYEAQ. The CDR3 spans 14 residues. The CDR3 bases are TGTGCCAGCAGCCCCCGTATGGGGGGATACGAGCAGTACTTC. Amino acid sequence: CASSPRMGGYEQYF.

In DNA, the CDR3 is TGTGCCAGCAGTGAACGAGGGGGGGCTGGGGCCAACGTCCTGACTTTC. As protein: CASSERGGAGANVLTF. V gene TRBV6-1 combines with J gene TRBJ2-6, with D perhaps matching TRBD2 (7 bases). V lost 2 bases and J 2 bases, leaving 10 bases between the germline ends. The germline V gene encodes CDR1 MNHNS and CDR2 SASEGT. The CDR3 contains 16 residues.

The J gene is TRBJ2-7, the V gene TRBV20-1; D is ambiguous. V was shortened by 1 base and J by 3 bases, with 7 bases between the two germline ends. This CDR3 comprises 12 residues. Germline V gives CDR1 DFQATT, CDR2 SNEGSKA (reference sequence). DNA of the CDR3: TGCAGTGCTAGAGGTGGTAGCTACGAGCAGTACTTC. It codes for CSARGGSYEQYF.

This clonotype has just one count. The chain is built from TRBV20-1 and TRBJ1-1, with 7 nucleotides matching TRBD1. The ends lost 0 bases at V and 7 bases at J; junction bases unmatched: 5. Germline CDR1 reads DFQATT; CDR2 reads SNEGSKA (reference sequence). CDR3 length equals 13 residues. CDR3 protein: CSARDQGEGEAFF. For the CDR3, the DNA is TGCAGTGCTAGAGATCAGGGGGAAGGTGAAGCTTTCTTT.

This clonotype was observed once. V is TRBV3-1 and J is TRBJ1-1, with TRBD1 as a possible D gene (5 bases). The V and J ends lost 3 bases and 0 bases respectively, with 8 bases between them. From germline, CDR1 is LGHDT and CDR2 YNNKEL (reference sequence). The length of the CDR3 is 14 residues. The CDR3 coding sequence is TGTGCCAGCAGCCAGGCAGGGCTGAACACTGAAGCTTTCTTT. Its translation: CASSQAGLNTEAFF.

The table lists this clonotype with a count of one. CDR3 DNA sequence: TGCAGCGTGGGGGCCCCGGGGGGGGGCACAGATACGCAGTATTTT. This sequence encodes CSVGAPGGGTDTQYF. The chain is built from TRBV29-1 and TRBJ2-3; 8 nucleotides align to TRBD2. V gave up 6 bases and J gave up 1 base; unmatched junction bases: 9. The germline gives CDR1 SQVTM, CDR2 ANQGSEA. The CDR3 length is 15 residues.

The chain couples TRBV5-1 to TRBJ1-5, with a weak D call TRBD1 (5 bases). CDR1 is SGHRS, CDR2 YFSETQ, per germline. CDR3 length: 14 residues. V gave up 4 bases and J gave up 5 bases, with 13 bases separating them. The CDR3 DNA is TGCGCCAGCAGCCCTGGGGGGGTTGATCAGCCCCAGCATTTT. Its translation is CASSPGGVDQPQHF.

The rearrangement links TRBV15 to TRBJ1-2; D may be TRBD1 (5 bases). CDR1 and CDR2 from the germline V gene are LNHNV and YYDKDF (reference sequence). The CDR3 length is 13 residues. Trimming cost V 1 base and J 8 bases, with 11 bases left between them. The CDR3 DNA reads TGTGCCACCAGCAGAGGGGGCGGTCAGGGCTACACCTTC. This sequence encodes CATSRGGGQGYTF.

V usage is TRBV6-2 or TRBV6-3 and J usage is TRBJ1-5, with D unresolved. With 7 bases removed from V and 9 bases from J, the gap between germline ends came to 16 bases. The CDR3 has 13 amino acids. CDR1 and CDR2 (germline): MNHEY, SVGEGT. The CDR3 DNA sequence: TGTGCCAGCACGGGTGCCCGGAGTGGGCCCCAGCATTTT. It is translated as CASTGARSGPQHF.

The V gene is TRBV18, the J gene TRBJ2-7; 7 bases map to TRBD1. The CDR3 has 15 amino acids. Trimming cost V 2 bases and J 0 bases; bases outside gene matches: 4. The germline gives CDR1 KGHSH, CDR2 LQKENI. The CDR3, as DNA: TGTGCCAGCTCACCAGTGACAGGGAGCTCCTACGAGCAGTACTTC. It yields the protein CASSPVTGSSYEQYF.

The CDR3 region is CSARAPLSEQYF. DNA of the CDR3: TGCAGTGCTAGAGCCCCTTTATCGGAGCAGTACTTC. The chain is built from TRBV20-1 and TRBJ2-7; D is uncertain. CDR1 DFQATT and CDR2 SNEGSKA come from the germline V gene (reference sequence). CDR3 length: 12 residues. V lost 1 base and J lost 7, with 11 bases in between.

The rearrangement uses TRBV21-1 and TRBJ2-5; the DNA was not compared with TRBD2, the D call given in the table. TRBV21-1 is a known pseudogene. The CDR3 consists of 13 residues. The CDR3 protein is CASSRAFQETQYF. CDR3 coding DNA: TGTGCCAGCAGCAGGGCCTTTCAAGAGACCCAGTACTTC.

CDR3 nucleotide sequence: TGTGCCAGCAGCTTGAACGGTGATGCTACGCAGTATTTT. It is translated as CASSLNGDATQYF. This chain joins TRBV5-6 and TRBJ2-3; unclear D gene. Germline lookup yields CDR1 SGHDT and CDR2 YYEEEE. V was cut by 1 base and J by 8 bases, with 11 bases left in between. This CDR3 is built from 13 residues.

This CDR3 is CASSPNQGGEDEKLFF. Here the CDR3 DNA reads TGTGCCAGCTCACCAAACCAGGGAGGGGAGGATGAAAAACTGTTTTTT. The chain has TRBV18 and TRBJ1-4; D may be TRBD1 (5 bases). CDR1 is KGHSH and CDR2 is LQKENI in the germline V gene. The length of the CDR3 is 16 residues. Deletions cut 2 bases from V and 6 bases from J, with 16 bases between.

V usage is TRBV7-2 and J usage is TRBJ2-7; the D is unclear. This CDR3 is 11 amino acids long. Germline CDR1 is SGHTA and CDR2 is FQGNSA. V dropped 5 bases and J dropped 8 bases, with 10 bases sitting between them. CDR3 region: CASSAGGKQYF. The CDR3 DNA sequence: TGTGCCAGCAGCGCAGGCGGTAAGCAGTACTTC.

The V call is TRBV12-3 or TRBV12-4, the J call TRBJ1-6; D not certain. V lost 3 bases to trimming and J lost 7 bases, with 16 bases between them. CDR3 length: 16 residues. CDR3 loop: CASSLGSSSPNSPLHF. CDR3 nucleotide sequence: TGTGCCAGCAGTTTGGGCTCATCGTCCCCCAATTCACCCCTCCACTTT.

This chain connects TRBV4-3 to TRBJ2-6, with 7 bases that match TRBD1. CDR3 length: 17 amino acids. Germline CDR1 reads LGHNA; CDR2 reads YSLEER. V lost 2 bases and J lost 3; bases outside the gene matches: 7. The chain's CDR3 is CASSQTGQLVGANVLTF. The DNA of the CDR3 is TGCGCCAGCAGCCAAACGGGACAGCTAGTTGGGGCCAACGTCCTGACTTTC.

This clonotype appeared once. The V and J genes are TRBV4-2 and TRBJ2-5; D is unclear. This CDR3 is built from 15 residues. The germline V gene has CDR1 LGHNA and CDR2 YNFKEQ. Trimming cost V 0 bases and J 5 bases, with 13 bases left between them. The CDR3 region has the DNA TGTGCCAGCAGCCAAGATATAGGAAGAGCGGAGACCCAGTACTTC. Protein product: CASSQDIGRAETQYF.

The chain links TRBV5-6 to TRBJ1-1; D not resolved. Germline CDR1 SGHDT, CDR2 YYEEEE. The CDR3 spans 13 residues. With 1 base removed from V and 1 base from J, the gap between germline ends came to 5 bases. The CDR3 region is CASSLKPNTEAFF. The CDR3 DNA reads as TGTGCCAGCAGCTTGAAACCGAACACTGAAGCTTTCTTT.

The chain combines TRBV29-1 with TRBJ1-5; possibly TRBD1 for D (5 bases). This CDR3 is 14 amino acids long. Deletions cut 6 bases from V and 0 bases from J, with 12 bases between. Germline V gene data show CDR1 as SQVTM and CDR2 as ANQGSEA. CDR3 loop: CSVRGTDSNQPQHF. Written as DNA, the CDR3 is TGCAGCGTCCGCGGGACGGATAGCAATCAGCCCCAGCATTTT.

The chain recombines TRBV20-1 with TRBJ2-5; no definite D call. The CDR3 is 13 amino acids. Trimming removed 6 bases at V and 4 bases at J, with 15 bases between. The germline V gene encodes CDR1 DFQATT and CDR2 SNEGSKA (reference sequence). As DNA, the CDR3 is TGCAGTGCGCACATCCCAGTGACAGAGACCCAGTACTTC. Encoded protein: CSAHIPVTETQYF.

The CDR3 loop is CASSSTTSGDNEQFF. The DNA for the CDR3 is TGTGCCAGCAGTTCAACGACTAGCGGGGACAATGAGCAGTTCTTC. The chain links TRBV6-5 to TRBJ2-1; TRBD2 matches at 11 bases. The CDR3 is made up of 15 amino acids. Germline V gene lookup returns CDR1 MNHEY and CDR2 SVGAGI. Germline trimming cut 4 bases from V and 5 bases from J; bases unmatched to any gene: 4.

The rearrangement uses TRBV3-1 and TRBJ1-5, with unresolved D. Trimming stripped 3 bases from V and 2 bases from J, with 8 bases between. Germline V gene data show CDR1 as LGHDT and CDR2 as YNNKEL (reference sequence). The CDR3 has 14 residues. CDR3 loop: CASSQGLGNQPQHF. The CDR3 region has the DNA TGTGCCAGCAGCCAGGGCTTGGGCAATCAGCCCCAGCATTTT.